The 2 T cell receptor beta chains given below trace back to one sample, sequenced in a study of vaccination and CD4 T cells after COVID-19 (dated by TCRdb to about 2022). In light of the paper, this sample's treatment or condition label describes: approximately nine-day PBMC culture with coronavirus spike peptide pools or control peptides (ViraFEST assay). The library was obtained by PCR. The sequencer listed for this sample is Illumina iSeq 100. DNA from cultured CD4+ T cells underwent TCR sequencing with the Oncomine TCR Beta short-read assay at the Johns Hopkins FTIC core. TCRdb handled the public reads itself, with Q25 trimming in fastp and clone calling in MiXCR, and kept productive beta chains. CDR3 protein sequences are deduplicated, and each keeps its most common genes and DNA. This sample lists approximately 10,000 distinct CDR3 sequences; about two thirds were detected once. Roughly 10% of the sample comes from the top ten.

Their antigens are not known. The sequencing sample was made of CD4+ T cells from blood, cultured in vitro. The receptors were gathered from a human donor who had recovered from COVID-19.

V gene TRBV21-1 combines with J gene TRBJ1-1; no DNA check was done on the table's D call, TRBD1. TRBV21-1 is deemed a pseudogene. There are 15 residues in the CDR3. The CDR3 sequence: CASSKPRDKNTEAFF. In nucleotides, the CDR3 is TGTGCCAGCAGCAAACCACGGGACAAGAACACTGAAGCTTTCTTT.

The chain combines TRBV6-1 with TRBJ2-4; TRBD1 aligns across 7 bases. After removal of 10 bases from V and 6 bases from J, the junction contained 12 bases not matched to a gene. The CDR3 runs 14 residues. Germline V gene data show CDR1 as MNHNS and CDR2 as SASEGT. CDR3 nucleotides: TGTGCCACCGACCCGCGACAGGGCGGAAACATTCAGTACTTC. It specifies CATDPRQGGNIQYF.